Presented here are 3 T cell receptor beta chains from one specimen sequenced in a study of T cells in Graves' hyperthyroidism and ophthalmopathy. Amplified TCR beta CDR3 regions came from RNA transcripts. TCR CDR3 underwent first-round RT-PCR with the HTBI primer set. TCRdb reprocessed the multiplex PCR reads via MiXCR and lists one record per CDR3 protein. The sample consists of 450,000 to 700,000 distinct CDR3 sequences, just over 45% of them appearing once. The sequenced material came from peripheral blood or thyroid tissue (not recorded which). All receptors come from an adult woman with Graves' disease, either hyperthyroidism or ophthalmopathy (not recorded which).

On this clonotype: One base away lies a much larger clone, so this may be a sequencing read error. The chain is built from TRBV7-8 and TRBJ1-5; tentative D call: TRBD1 (6 bases). The CDR3 sequence is 14 residues long. Trimming removed 5 bases from V and 3 bases from J, with 11 bases in between. CDR1 and CDR2 (germline): SGHVS, FQNEAQ. DNA of the CDR3: TGTGCCAGCAGCCATGGACAGATCAATCAGCCCCAGCATTTT. Residues: CASSHGQINQPQHF.

Note on this clonotype: At one boundary the junction diverges from the germline segment, which might be a read error. The chain combines TRBV7-2 with TRBJ1-4; D is uncertain. CDR1 SGHTA and CDR2 FQGNSA come from the germline V gene. There are 16 residues in the CDR3. DNA for the CDR3: TGTGCCAACAGCTTACTCCCCGGGGTGATGAATGAAAAACTGTTTTTT. Its protein product is CANSLLPGVMNEKLFF.

This clonotype has a count of ten or more. The chain has TRBV28 and TRBJ1-2; 7 positions agree with TRBD1. Per germline, CDR1 MDHEN and CDR2 SYDVKM. CDR3 size: 12 residues. The V segment lost 4 bases and the J segment 7 bases; nucleotides outside the gene matches: 3. The CDR3 bases are TGTGCCAGCAGTTCCCCAGGGGGTGGCTACACCTTC. It encodes CASSSPGGGYTF.